This TCR beta chain came from a study of cytomegalovirus exposure and HLA in healthy donors. Comments on this clone: Its specificity is unknown.

Study observations and caveats: Later analysis found that TCR beta chains associated with HLA were more clonally expanded than other, equally common chains. The productive fraction for most TCR beta V segments was about 90% or about 30% in an earlier analysis. In a later analysis, a genetic analysis reported fewer productive-TCR N-insertions in an Asian-associated ancestry cluster than the cohort average. Cytomegalovirus-associated status was assigned to 164 TCR beta chains.

PCR primers comprised 60 Vbeta and 13 Jbeta primers. The repertoire was sequenced with immunoSEQ multiplex PCR; TCRdb's copy has only in-frame clones and lacks some. The sample carries 90,000 to 120,000 clones, around 73% recorded once. Sequencing was carried out using PBMCs. The TCR sequence derives from a man aged 30-40 years in good health and CMV-seronegative.

CDR3 sequence (DNA): TGTGCCAGCAGCGTAGGGGGACAGGGGTACGAGCAGTACTTC. It yields the protein CASSVGGQGYEQYF. The J gene is TRBJ2-7, the V gene TRBV9; TRBD1 matches at 10 bases. The CDR3 is 14 amino acids. The germline CDR1 and CDR2 sequences are SGDLS and YYNGEE. The ends lost 0 bases at V and 4 bases at J; junction bases unmatched: 1.